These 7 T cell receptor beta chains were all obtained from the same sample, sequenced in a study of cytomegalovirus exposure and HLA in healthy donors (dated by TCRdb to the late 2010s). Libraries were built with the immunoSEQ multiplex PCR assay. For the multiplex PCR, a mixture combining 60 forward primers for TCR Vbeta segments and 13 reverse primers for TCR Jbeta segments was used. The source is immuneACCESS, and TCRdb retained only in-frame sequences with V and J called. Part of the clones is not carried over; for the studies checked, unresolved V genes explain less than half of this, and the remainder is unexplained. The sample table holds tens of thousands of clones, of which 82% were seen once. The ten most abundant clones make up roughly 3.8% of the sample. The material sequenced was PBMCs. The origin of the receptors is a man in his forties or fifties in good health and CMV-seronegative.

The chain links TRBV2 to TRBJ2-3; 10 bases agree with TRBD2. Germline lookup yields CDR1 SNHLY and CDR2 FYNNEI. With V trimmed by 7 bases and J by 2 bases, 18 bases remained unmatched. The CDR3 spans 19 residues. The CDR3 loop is CASKGRQGFSGRPTDTQYF. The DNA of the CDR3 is TGTGCCAGCAAAGGCCGGCAGGGATTTAGCGGGAGGCCCACAGATACGCAGTATTTT.

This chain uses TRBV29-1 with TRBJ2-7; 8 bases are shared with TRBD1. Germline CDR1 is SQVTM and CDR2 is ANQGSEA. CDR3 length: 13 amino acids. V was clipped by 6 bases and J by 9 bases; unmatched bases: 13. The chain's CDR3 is CSVDLDRADGQYF. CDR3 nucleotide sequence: TGCAGCGTCGACCTGGACAGGGCGGATGGGCAGTACTTC.

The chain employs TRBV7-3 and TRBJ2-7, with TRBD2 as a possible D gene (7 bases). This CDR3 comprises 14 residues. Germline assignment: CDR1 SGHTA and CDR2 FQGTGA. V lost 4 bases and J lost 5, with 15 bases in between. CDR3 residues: CASSSLGGRDEQYF. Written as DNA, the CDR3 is TGTGCCAGCAGCTCCCTCGGGGGGCGCGACGAGCAGTACTTC.

The CDR3 loop is CASSLGVGRRGSYEQYF. Written as DNA, the CDR3 is TGTGCCAGCAGCTTGGGGGTAGGGCGCCGGGGCTCCTACGAGCAGTACTTC. The chain is built from TRBV5-4 and TRBJ2-7; a possible D gene is TRBD2 (5 bases). V was pared by 0 bases and J by 0 bases, with 16 bases between. CDR3 length: 17 amino acids. The germline V gene encodes CDR1 SGHNT and CDR2 YYREEE (reference sequence).

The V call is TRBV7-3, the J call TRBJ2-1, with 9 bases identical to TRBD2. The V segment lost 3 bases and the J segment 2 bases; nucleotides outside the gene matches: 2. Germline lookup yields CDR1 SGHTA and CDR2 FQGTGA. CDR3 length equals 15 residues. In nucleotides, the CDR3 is TGTGCCAGCAGCTTTGCGGGAGGGGCCTACAATGAGCAGTTCTTC. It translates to CASSFAGGAYNEQFF.

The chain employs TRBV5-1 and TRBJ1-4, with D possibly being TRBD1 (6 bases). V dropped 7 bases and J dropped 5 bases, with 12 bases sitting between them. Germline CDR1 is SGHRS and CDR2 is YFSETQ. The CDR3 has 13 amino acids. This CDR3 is CASSWDTNEKLFF. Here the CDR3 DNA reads TGCGCCAGCTCATGGGACACGAATGAAAAACTGTTTTTT.

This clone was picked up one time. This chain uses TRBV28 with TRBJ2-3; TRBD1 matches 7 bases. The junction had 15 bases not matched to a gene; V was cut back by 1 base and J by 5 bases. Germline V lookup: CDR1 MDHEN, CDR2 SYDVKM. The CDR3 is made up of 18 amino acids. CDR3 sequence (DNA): TGTGCCAGCAGTTTATTGAACAGGGGCACTTCACAGGAAGATACGCAGTATTTT. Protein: CASSLLNRGTSQEDTQYF.